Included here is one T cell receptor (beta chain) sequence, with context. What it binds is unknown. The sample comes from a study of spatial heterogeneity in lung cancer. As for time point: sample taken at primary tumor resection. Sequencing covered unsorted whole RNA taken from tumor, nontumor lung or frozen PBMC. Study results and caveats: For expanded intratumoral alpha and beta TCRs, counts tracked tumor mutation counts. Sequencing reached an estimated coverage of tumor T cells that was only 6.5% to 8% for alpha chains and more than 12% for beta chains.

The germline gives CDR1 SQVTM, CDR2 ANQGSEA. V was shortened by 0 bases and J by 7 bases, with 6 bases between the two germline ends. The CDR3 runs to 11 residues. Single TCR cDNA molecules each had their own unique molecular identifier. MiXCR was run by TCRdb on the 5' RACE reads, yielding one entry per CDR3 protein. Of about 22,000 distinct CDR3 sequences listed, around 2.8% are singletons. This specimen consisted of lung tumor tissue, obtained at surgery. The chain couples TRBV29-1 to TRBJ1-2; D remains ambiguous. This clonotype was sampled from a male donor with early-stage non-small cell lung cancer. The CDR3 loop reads CSVEEFGGYTF. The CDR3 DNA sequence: TGCAGCGTTGAAGAATTTGGTGGCTACACCTTC.